The next 9 T cell receptor beta chains were all read from a single sample in a study of cytomegalovirus exposure and HLA in healthy donors. Primers for the PCR totalled 60 Vbeta and 13 Jbeta. The protocol was immunoSEQ multiplex PCR, while the TCRdb copy is restricted to in-frame clones and leaves out a portion. The sample contains around 64,000 clones, roughly 66% of which appear only once. The material sequenced was PBMCs. The receptor source for this set is a woman aged 50 to 60 in good health and CMV-seronegative.

This chain joins TRBV7-2 and TRBJ2-4; 10 nucleotides agree with TRBD2. The junction had 4 bases not matched to a gene; V was cut back by 5 bases and J by 0 bases. In germline, CDR1 is SGHTA, CDR2 FQGNSA. This CDR3 has 16 amino acids. The CDR3 bases are TGTGCCAGCAGCCGACTAGCGGGCCTAGCCAAAAACATTCAGTACTTC. It is translated as CASSRLAGLAKNIQYF.

CDR3 loop: CASSLMGAANTEAFF. In DNA, the CDR3 is TGCGCCAGCAGCTTGATGGGCGCCGCGAACACTGAAGCTTTCTTT. This chain connects TRBV5-1 to TRBJ1-1; D gene uncertain. The CDR3 is 15 residues long. Germline V gives CDR1 SGHRS, CDR2 YFSETQ. V shed 1 base and J shed 1 base, with 11 bases lying between them.

This clone came up a few times. This chain uses TRBV5-1 with TRBJ1-1, with TRBD1 as a possible D gene (5 bases). Germline-derived CDR1 and CDR2 are SGHRS and YFSETQ. The CDR3 is 15 residues long. Trimming left V 2 bases short and J 3 bases short, with 14 bases between. DNA for the CDR3: TGCGCCAGCAGCTTCCGCCGGGGAGGGGACACTGAAGCTTTCTTT. Its translation: CASSFRRGGDTEAFF.

The rearrangement links TRBV5-1 to TRBJ1-5; 8 bases line up with TRBD1. CDR1 is SGHRS and CDR2 is YFSETQ in the germline V gene. V lost 0 bases to trimming and J lost 2 bases; unmatched junction nucleotides: 4. The CDR3 contains 16 residues. The CDR3: CASSLGGQGGNQPQHF. In DNA, the CDR3 is TGCGCCAGCAGCTTGGGCGGACAGGGCGGCAATCAGCCCCAGCATTTT.

There are a few counts of this clone. This sequence joins TRBV7-2 and TRBJ2-5; D gene ambiguous. V lost 1 base and J lost 5, with 8 bases in between. This CDR3 is 13 amino acids long. Germline CDR1 SGHTA, CDR2 FQGNSA. In DNA form, the CDR3 reads TGTGCCAGCAGCTTAGTTCGTAGTGAGACCCAGTACTTC. Its protein product is CASSLVRSETQYF.

V is TRBV2 and J is TRBJ2-4; a possible D gene is TRBD2 (5 bases). V lost 8 bases, J lost 0 bases, and 11 bases lay in between. Germline CDR1 SNHLY, CDR2 FYNNEI. This CDR3 region has 14 residues. CDR3 residues: CASGESLAKNIQYF. CDR3 nucleotides: TGTGCCAGCGGGGAGTCGCTAGCCAAAAACATTCAGTACTTC.

This chain links TRBV11-2 with TRBJ2-7, with D possibly matching TRBD1 (6 bases). This CDR3 has 16 amino acids. Germline V lookup: CDR1 SGHAT, CDR2 FQNNGV. Trimming removed 1 base from V and 1 base from J, with 14 bases in between. The CDR3: CASSLVGQTMSYEQYF. For the CDR3, the DNA is TGTGCCAGCAGCTTAGTTGGACAGACGATGTCCTACGAGCAGTACTTC. Together with reference TRBV11-2 and TRBJ2-7, the CDR3 gives the full variable domain: EAGVAQSPRYKIIEKRQSVAFWCNPISGHATLYWYQQILGQGPKLLIQFQNNGVVDDSQLPKDRFSAERLKGVDSTLKIQPAKLEDSAVYLCASSLVGQTMSYEQYFGPGTRLTVT.

The chain has TRBV9 and TRBJ2-2; maybe TRBD1 (5 bases). Germline V gene lookup returns CDR1 SGDLS and CDR2 YYNGEE. This CDR3 contains 15 residues. Trimming stripped 0 bases from V and 4 bases from J, with 10 bases between. The CDR3 sequence: CASSVGRVGTGELFF. The CDR3 DNA follows: TGTGCCAGCAGCGTAGGCAGGGTAGGCACCGGGGAGCTGTTTTTT.

This rearrangement joins TRBV7-3 to TRBJ2-1, with 10 bases lining up with TRBD2. This CDR3 spans 16 amino acids. The germline V gene encodes CDR1 SGHTA and CDR2 FQGTGA. V lost 5 bases, J lost 4 bases, and 8 bases stayed unmatched. CDR3 region: CASSPMTSGPYNEQFF. The CDR3 DNA reads as TGTGCCAGCAGCCCCATGACTAGCGGGCCTTACAATGAGCAGTTCTTC.